This is a list of T cell receptor beta chains from one sample in a study of T cells in Graves' hyperthyroidism and ophthalmopathy. TCRdb reprocessed the multiplex PCR reads via MiXCR and lists one record per CDR3 protein. The sample contains roughly 500,000 distinct CDR3 sequences, 20% to 25% of which appear only once. The specimen was blood. These receptors all stem from a woman in her seventies with Graves' ophthalmopathy. The CDR3 runs from the conserved cysteine through the conserved F or W. A D gene is named only where the DNA matches it firmly. Some rows mark clone size as missing; the rest say once, few, many or name a class of expanded clone.

V	size	J	D	CDR3	DNA
TRBV27	-	TRBJ2-1	-	CASSSGVLGDEQFF	TGTGCCAGCAGTTCTGGGGTCCTTGGGGATGAGCAGTTCTTC
TRBV5-1	-	TRBJ1-1	-	CASSLGGAQTEAFF	TGCGCCAGCAGCTTGGGGGGGGCGCAAACTGAAGCTTTCTTT
TRBV12-3/TRBV12-4	many	TRBJ2-7	TRBD2	CASRRSGRPYEQYF	TGTGCCAGCAGACGAAGCGGGAGACCCTACGAGCAGTACTTC
TRBV7-2	many	TRBJ1-2	-	CASSLESFGGYTF	TGTGCCAGCAGCTTAGAATCTTTCGGTGGCTACACCTTC
TRBV2	-	TRBJ2-5	-	CASSGNRVGTQYF	TGTGCCAGCAGTGGTAACAGGGTTGGGACCCAGTACTTC
TRBV7-2	many	TRBJ2-3	-	CASSLARNTQYF	TGTGCCAGCAGCTTAGCGCGAAATACGCAGTATTTT
TRBV3-1	few	TRBJ2-7	TRBD2	CASSQGVGGPYEQYF	TGTGCCAGCAGCCAAGGAGTGGGAGGGCCCTACGAGCAGTACTTC
TRBV7-2	many	TRBJ1-2	TRBD1	CASSLEGAILNYGYTF	TGTGCCAGCAGCTTGGAGGGGGCCATCCTTAACTATGGCTACACCTTC
TRBV29-1	few	TRBJ1-5	-	CSVEAGADQPQHF	TGCAGCGTTGAAGCAGGCGCGGACCAGCCCCAGCATTTT
TRBV2	few	TRBJ2-6	-	CASSVPGANVLTF	TGTGCCAGCAGTGTCCCTGGGGCCAACGTCCTGACTTTC
TRBV6-5	few	TRBJ2-3	TRBD2	CASSYGGRGGTDTQYF	TGTGCCAGCAGTTACGGCGGGAGAGGTGGCACAGATACGCAGTATTTT
TRBV7-2	many	TRBJ1-2	TRBD1	CASSSRTGGGYTF	TGTGCCAGCAGCTCACGGACAGGGGGAGGCTACACCTTC
TRBV10-3	few	TRBJ2-1	TRBD2	CAIRTSPYNEQFF	TGTGCCATACGGACTAGTCCCTACAATGAGCAGTTCTTC
TRBV29-1	-	TRBJ2-3	-	CSVGGTDTQYF	TGCAGCGTTGGAGGGACAGATACGCAGTATTTT
TRBV6-2/TRBV6-3	-	TRBJ2-7	TRBD2	CASSSGLAGVGEQYF	TGTGCCAGCAGTTCGGGACTAGCGGGAGTTGGGGAGCAGTACTTC
TRBV6-5	-	TRBJ1-5	TRBD1	CASSYATGTQPQHF	TGTGCCAGCAGTTACGCGACAGGGACTCAGCCCCAGCATTTT
TRBV30	few	TRBJ1-1	-	CAWRRFLNTEAFF	TGTGCCTGGAGAAGGTTCTTGAACACTGAAGCTTTCTTT
TRBV7-3	-	TRBJ2-3	TRBD2	CASSLNSGRADTQYF	TGTGCCAGCAGCTTGAATAGCGGGAGGGCAGATACGCAGTATTTT
TRBV20-1	-	TRBJ1-4	-	CSAKPLTGNEKLFF	TGCAGTGCCAAACCACTCACGGGTAATGAAAAACTGTTTTTT
TRBV20-1	-	TRBJ2-2	-	CSARLGGAHGELFF	TGCAGTGCTAGGCTCGGGGGAGCTCACGGGGAGCTGTTTTTT
TRBV15	-	TRBJ2-1	-	CATSREGFGLTSSYNEQFF	TGTGCCACCAGCAGAGAAGGCTTTGGACTCACGAGCTCCTACAATGAGCAGTTCTTC
TRBV20-1	-	TRBJ2-1	TRBD2	CSARLAGNEQFF	TGCAGTGCTCGACTAGCGGGCAATGAGCAGTTCTTC
TRBV2	many	TRBJ1-1	-	CASSEARMRNTEAFF	TGTGCCAGCAGTGAAGCGCGCATGAGAAACACTGAAGCTTTCTTT
TRBV28	many	TRBJ2-7	TRBD1	CASSDLRTGTLLEQYF	TGTGCCAGCAGTGACCTTCGGACAGGGACCCTCCTCGAGCAGTACTTC
TRBV6-1	few	TRBJ2-2	TRBD2	CASSELGLAGGANTGELFF	TGTGCCAGCAGTGAACTGGGGTTAGCGGGAGGTGCGAACACCGGGGAGCTGTTTTTT
TRBV12-3/TRBV12-4	many	TRBJ1-5	-	CASSLLENQPQHF	TGTGCCAGCAGTTTATTAGAGAATCAGCCCCAGCATTTT
TRBV19	-	TRBJ2-1	TRBD2	CASSIVASGGHNEQFF	TGTGCCAGTAGTATAGTAGCTAGCGGGGGGCACAATGAGCAGTTCTTC
TRBV12-3/TRBV12-4	many	TRBJ2-5	-	CASSPLPRGETQYF	TGTGCCAGCAGTCCCCTCCCTCGAGGAGAGACCCAGTACTTC
TRBV7-2	few	TRBJ2-7	TRBD1	CASSLVVGQGFYEQYF	TGTGCCAGCAGCTTAGTTGTTGGACAGGGATTCTACGAGCAGTACTTC
TRBV20-1	-	TRBJ2-1	TRBD2	CSAPDFLAGDQDGQFF	TGCAGTGCTCCCGACTTCTTAGCGGGAGATCAGGATGGGCAGTTCTTC
TRBV6-1	few	TRBJ1-2	-	CASRTGLANYGYTF	TGTGCCAGCAGAACAGGGCTAGCTAACTATGGCTACACCTTC
TRBV11-2	many	TRBJ2-7	TRBD2	CASSLGLAGGSYEQYF	TGTGCCAGCAGCTTAGGACTAGCGGGAGGCTCCTACGAGCAGTACTTC
TRBV30	few	TRBJ2-3	TRBD2	CAWSVASGSLSGDTQYF	TGTGCCTGGAGTGTAGCCAGCGGGAGTTTGTCGGGAGATACGCAGTATTTT
TRBV19	few	TRBJ1-2	-	CASEHSGGASYGYTF	TGTGCCTCTGAACACTCCGGGGGCGCGTCGTATGGCTACACCTTC
TRBV12-3/TRBV12-4	few	TRBJ2-1	-	CASSNSVRGSNEQFF	TGTGCCAGCAGCAACTCGGTGCGGGGAAGCAATGAGCAGTTCTTC
TRBV15	many	TRBJ2-1	TRBD2	CATSRDRRLAGSYNEQFF	TGTGCCACCAGCAGAGATCGGAGACTAGCGGGATCTTACAATGAGCAGTTCTTC
TRBV7-6	few	TRBJ1-1	-	CASSINGGMSEAFF	TGTGCCAGCAGCATTAACGGGGGAATGTCTGAAGCTTTCTTT
TRBV5-1	-	TRBJ1-1	-	CASRQDTANTEAFF	TGCGCCAGCAGACAGGATACGGCGAACACTGAAGCTTTCTTT
TRBV6-5	-	TRBJ2-7	TRBD2	CASSYDPGLAAYEQYF	TGTGCCAGCAGTTACGACCCGGGACTAGCGGCCTACGAGCAGTACTTC
TRBV20-1	many	TRBJ1-1	-	CSASNYGTSNTEAFF	TGCAGTGCTAGTAACTACGGTACGAGTAACACTGAAGCTTTCTTT
TRBV20-1	few	TRBJ2-7	-	CSAREGQVSEQYF	TGCAGTGCTAGAGAGGGTCAGGTCAGTGAGCAGTACTTC